One T cell receptor (beta chain) is described in this entry. The CDR3 has 13 amino acids. V was trimmed by 7 bases and J by 11 bases, leaving 18 bases between them. CDR1 MNHEY and CDR2 SVGAGI come from the germline V gene. The authors' processing: Reference gene primer amplification in the assay estimated nucleated cell counts. Here immunoSEQ multiplex PCR was the method, and the copy in TCRdb shows in-frame clones only, minus some. V and J calls plus clone size are reproduced from that table; the DNA served to infer D and trimming. The data hold roughly 250,000 clones, with approximately 79% observed a single time. The entry originates in a study of blood T cell repertoires in COVID-19. In the study overall: The samples span acute and convalescent COVID-19 from the United States, Italy and Spain. T cells, B-cell-depleted T cells, or PBMCs supplied cDNA or gDNA.

The sequencing sample was made of peripheral blood. The TCR originated in a woman aged 80 or older with active or convalescent COVID-19. This chain joins TRBV6-5 and TRBJ2-1; tentatively, D is TRBD2 (6 bases). CDR3: CASTDRGIRKQFF. In DNA, the CDR3 is TGTGCCAGCACCGACCGGGGGATCCGTAAGCAGTTCTTC.